The 27 T cell receptor beta chains below were found in one sample sequenced in a study of T cell changes during pregnancy in multiple sclerosis. TCRdb keeps only in-frame clones here, not all; method: immunoSEQ multiplex PCR. Counted here are tens of thousands of clones, 70% to 90% occurring once; the ten biggest clones make up approximately 1.7%. Source: peripheral blood, taken in the first trimester of pregnancy. These receptors were collected from a female donor with multiple sclerosis, enrolled in a pregnancy study.

V usage is TRBV28 and J usage is TRBJ2-6, with D perhaps matching TRBD2 (6 bases). CDR1 is MDHEN and CDR2 is SYDVKM in the germline V gene. Between the trimmed V and J ends, which lost 5 bases and 4 bases, there was a span of 15 bases. This CDR3 spans 16 amino acids. CDR3 in DNA: TGTGCCAGCAGTGTAATCGGGGGTCCCGGGGCCAACGTCCTGACTTTC. Residues: CASSVIGGPGANVLTF.

The V call is TRBV19, the J call TRBJ2-4; TRBD1 agrees at 7 bases. The CDR3 contains 19 residues. The germline V gene has CDR1 LNHDA and CDR2 SQIVND (reference sequence). After removal of 5 bases from V and 0 bases from J, the junction contained 16 bases not matched to a gene. CDR3 region: CASSPTDRNRGLAKNIQYF. The DNA for the CDR3 is TGTGCCAGTAGTCCCACGGACAGGAATAGGGGCCTAGCCAAAAACATTCAGTACTTC. The full variable domain, rest sourced from reference TRBV19 and TRBJ2-4, is DGGITQSPKYLFRKEGQNVTLSCEQNLNHDAMYWYRQDPGQGLRLIYYSQIVNDFQKGDIAEGYSVSREKKESFPLTVTSAQKNPTAFYLCASSPTDRNRGLAKNIQYFGAGTRLSVL.

The chain carries TRBV28 and TRBJ1-2, with 7 bases matching TRBD1. With 5 bases clipped from V and 4 bases from J, the junction kept 7 bases outside the gene matches. CDR3 length: 14 residues. CDR1 and CDR2 (germline): MDHEN, SYDVKM. The chain's CDR3 is CASSRTGGGYGYTF. The CDR3 DNA sequence: TGTGCCAGCAGTCGGACAGGAGGGGGCTATGGCTACACCTTC.

The rearrangement uses TRBV18 and TRBJ1-1, with D tentatively TRBD1 (5 bases). The CDR3 covers 16 residues. V lost 0 bases, J lost 3 bases, and 14 bases lay in between. Germline CDR1 KGHSH, CDR2 LQKENI. CDR3 DNA sequence: TGTGCCAGCTCACCACCTTGGGGCTCCTCAGACACTGAAGCTTTCTTT. It encodes CASSPPWGSSDTEAFF. Full variable domain (outside the CDR3, taken from reference TRBV18 and TRBJ1-1): NAGVMQNPRHLVRRRGQEARLRCSPMKGHSHVYWYRQLPEEGLKFMVYLQKENIIDESGMPKERFSAEFPKEGPSILRIQQVVRGDSAAYFCASSPPWGSSDTEAFFGQGTRLTVV.

The gene calls are TRBV7-8 and TRBJ2-3, with 11 nucleotides matching TRBD2. This CDR3 comprises 15 residues. CDR1 is SGHVS, CDR2 FQNEAQ, per germline. The ends lost 2 bases at V and 7 bases at J; junction bases unmatched: 5. The CDR3 loop reads CASSLQGLADHTQYF. In DNA form, the CDR3 reads TGTGCCAGCAGCTTACAGGGACTAGCGGATCATACGCAGTATTTT.

This sequence joins TRBV27 and TRBJ1-4; 9 nucleotides line up with TRBD1. CDR3 length equals 14 residues. V was clipped by 8 bases and J by 6 bases; unmatched bases: 7. Germline V gene lookup returns CDR1 MNHEY and CDR2 SMNVEV (reference sequence). CDR3 sequence reads: CASRGGQGHEKLFF. CDR3 sequence (DNA): TGTGCCAGCCGCGGGGGACAGGGCCATGAAAAACTGTTTTTT.

The rearrangement joins TRBV4-3 to TRBJ2-7; D possibly corresponds to TRBD2 (7 bases). Germline CDR1 reads LGHNA; CDR2 reads YSLEER. The CDR3 consists of 15 residues. The ends were cut back, 0 bases at V and 2 bases at J, with 11 bases in the middle. The CDR3: CASSQERGGPYEQYF. The CDR3 DNA is TGCGCCAGCAGCCAAGAGAGGGGGGGACCCTACGAGCAGTACTTC.

This chain uses TRBV5-1 with TRBJ2-6, with unresolved D. This CDR3 region has 14 residues. Trimming took 4 bases from V and 1 from J, leaving 6 bases between them. Germline V CDR1 and CDR2: SGHRS, YFSETQ. The CDR3 loop reads CASSPTSGANVLTF. In nucleotides, the CDR3 is TGCGCCAGCAGCCCGACTTCTGGGGCCAACGTCCTGACTTTC.

The CDR3 loop reads CASSYLAGEVNEQFF. DNA for the CDR3: TGTGCCAGCAGCTACTTAGCGGGAGAAGTCAATGAGCAGTTCTTC. The chain is built from TRBV11-3 and TRBJ2-1; 9 nucleotides match TRBD2. Trimming took 4 bases from V and 6 from J; bases not matched to a gene: 7. CDR1 and CDR2 (germline): SGHNT, YENEEA. CDR3 length equals 15 residues.

The rearrangement joins TRBV11-2 to TRBJ2-7, with 9 bases matching TRBD2. This CDR3 comprises 17 residues. Germline V CDR1 and CDR2: SGHAT, FQNNGV. The J segment lost 1 base and the V segment lost 1 base, leaving 8 bases of the junction unmatched. CDR3 sequence reads: CASSLVSSSGGSYEQYF. For the CDR3, the DNA is TGTGCCAGCAGCTTAGTGTCTAGTAGCGGGGGTTCCTACGAGCAGTACTTC.

The DNA of the CDR3 is TGTGCCAGCTCGTCTACAGGGGGGAACACTGAAGCTTTCTTT. Protein: CASSSTGGNTEAFF. This chain joins TRBV18 and TRBJ1-1; 8 nucleotides match TRBD1. The length of the CDR3 is 14 residues. Germline CDR1 reads KGHSH; CDR2 reads LQKENI. Trimming cost V 6 bases and J 1 base; bases outside gene matches: 4.

The V gene is TRBV30, the J gene TRBJ1-4; weak D call: TRBD1 (6 bases). The germline V and J ends were trimmed by 0 bases and 13 bases, with 15 bases remaining between them. Germline V gene sequence: CDR1 GTSNPN, CDR2 SVGIG (reference sequence). The CDR3 has 13 residues. The CDR3 coding sequence is TGTGCCTGGAGTGTAAACGAGGGGGAACGACTGTTTTTT. Translated, it gives CAWSVNEGERLFF.

The chain joins TRBV28 to TRBJ1-2, with 7 bases matching TRBD1. This CDR3 has 16 amino acids. V shed 5 bases and J 4 bases; nucleotides not matched to a gene: 13. The V gene's germline CDR1 is MDHEN and CDR2 SYDVKM. This chain's CDR3 is CASSPGAGQYLYGYTF. The CDR3 DNA sequence: TGTGCCAGCAGTCCCGGCGCGGGACAGTACCTCTATGGCTACACCTTC.

The rearrangement joins TRBV5-1 to TRBJ2-1, with 7 bases that match TRBD2. The CDR3 extends over 14 amino acids. In germline, CDR1 is SGHRS, CDR2 YFSETQ. V shed 4 bases and J 4 bases; nucleotides not matched to a gene: 5. The CDR3 nucleotides are TGCGCCAGCAGCCTACAGCGGGGATACAATGAGCAGTTCTTC. Its protein product is CASSLQRGYNEQFF.

The chain is built from TRBV6-6 and TRBJ1-1, with TRBD1 identical over 7 bases. The ends lost 5 bases at V and 0 bases at J; junction bases unmatched: 9. CDR1 and CDR2 (germline): MNHNY, SVGAGI (reference sequence). The CDR3 is 16 amino acids. The CDR3 bases are TGTGCCAGCAGTGGCGGGACAGCGTTCATGAACACTGAAGCTTTCTTT. It codes for CASSGGTAFMNTEAFF.

This rearrangement joins TRBV7-5 to TRBJ2-1; TRBD2 is the table's D call, not checked against the DNA. TRBV7-5 is tagged as a pseudogene. The CDR3 runs 18 residues. The CDR3 protein is CARSPQWLAGGPKNEQFF. CDR3 DNA: TGTGCCAGAAGCCCCCAATGGCTAGCGGGAGGGCCAAAGAATGAGCAGTTCTTC.

V gene TRBV4-1 combines with J gene TRBJ2-2; 7 bases match TRBD2. Looked up from germline, CDR1 is MGHRA and CDR2 is YSYEKL. J gave up 0 bases and V 0 bases, and 7 bases lay outside the gene matches. The CDR3 has 18 residues. The CDR3 here is CASSQDRLAVPNTGELFF. The CDR3 nucleotides read TGCGCCAGCAGCCAAGATCGCCTAGCGGTACCGAACACCGGGGAGCTGTTTTTT.

The chain links TRBV19 to TRBJ1-5, with TRBD1 matching 7 bases. The CDR3 totals 18 residues. The germline gives CDR1 LNHDA, CDR2 SQIVND (reference sequence). V shed 3 bases and J 1 base; nucleotides not matched to a gene: 12. Written as DNA, the CDR3 is TGTGCCAGTAGTATGGCGGGGACAAGGGGGCGAAGCAATCAGCCCCAGCATTTT. Encoded protein: CASSMAGTRGRSNQPQHF.

The chain combines TRBV18 with TRBJ2-5; the match to TRBD2 covers 12 bases. Germline CDR1 KGHSH, CDR2 LQKENI. The CDR3 runs 16 residues. With 4 bases clipped from V and 1 base from J, the junction kept 4 bases outside the gene matches. DNA of the CDR3: TGTGCCAGCTCACTAGGACTAGCGGGGCCCCAAGAGACCCAGTACTTC. Encoded protein: CASSLGLAGPQETQYF.

The chain employs TRBV30 and TRBJ1-2, with 9 bases lining up with TRBD1. This CDR3 contains 16 residues. The V and J ends lost 1 base and 6 bases, in that order; junction bases with no gene match: 12. Per germline, CDR1 GTSNPN and CDR2 SVGIG (reference sequence). CDR3 protein: CAWSDRTGEKENGYTF. The DNA for the CDR3 is TGTGCCTGGAGTGACCGGACAGGGGAAAAAGAGAATGGCTACACCTTC. Full variable domain (rest looked up from reference TRBV30 and TRBJ1-2): SQTIHQWPATLVQPVGSPLSLECTVEGTSNPNLYWYRQAAGRGLQLLFYSVGIGQISSEVPQNLSASRPQDRQFILSSKKLLLSDSGFYLCAWSDRTGEKENGYTFGSGTRLTVV.

The rearrangement joins TRBV7-9 to TRBJ2-3; the D gene is possibly TRBD2 (6 bases). Per the germline V gene, CDR1 is SEHNR and CDR2 is FQNEAQ (reference sequence). V lost 5 bases to trimming and J lost 6 bases, with 9 bases between them. The CDR3 runs 12 residues. The CDR3 sequence: CASSPAGDTQYF. The CDR3, as DNA: TGTGCCAGCAGCCCCGCGGGGGATACGCAGTATTTT.

The chain couples TRBV2 to TRBJ1-2; tentative D call: TRBD1 (5 bases). V lost 0 bases to trimming and J lost 8 bases, with 16 bases between them. The CDR3 extends over 15 amino acids. Germline V gene data show CDR1 as SNHLY and CDR2 as FYNNEI. The CDR3 DNA sequence: TGTGCCAGCAGTGAAGCGGAGGGGAGGGTTGGCGGCTACACCTTC. Protein: CASSEAEGRVGGYTF.

This rearrangement joins TRBV10-2 to TRBJ2-1; 7 positions match TRBD2. Per germline, CDR1 WSHSY and CDR2 SAAADI. This CDR3 is built from 15 residues. Trimming at V came to 3 bases and at J to 9 bases, leaving 11 bases not matched to a gene. This CDR3 reads CASSEGVAGAGEQFF. DNA for the CDR3: TGCGCCAGCAGTGAAGGCGTGGCGGGAGCTGGTGAGCAGTTCTTC.

The genes are TRBV5-6 and TRBJ2-3; D uncertain. With 4 bases removed from V and 6 bases from J, the gap between germline ends came to 12 bases. CDR3 length: 13 amino acids. CDR1 SGHDT and CDR2 YYEEEE come from the germline V gene. The CDR3 sequence is CASSPRRQDTQYF. The CDR3 DNA follows: TGTGCCAGCAGCCCCCGTCGTCAGGATACGCAGTATTTT.

This clone was seen once. CDR3 coding DNA: TGCGCCAGCAGTGAGTCGACTCGGTGGGAGGGCTCCTACGAGCAGTACTTC. It encodes CASSESTRWEGSYEQYF. The rearrangement joins TRBV10-2 to TRBJ2-7; TRBD2 aligns across 7 bases. V dropped 0 bases and J dropped 0; count of bases not matched to a gene: 8. This CDR3 comprises 17 residues. Germline CDR1 is WSHSY and CDR2 is SAAADI.

This clone was seen just once. The chain couples TRBV4-2 to TRBJ2-7; D possibly corresponds to TRBD2 (6 bases). The germline V gene encodes CDR1 LGHNA and CDR2 YNFKEQ. This CDR3 has 15 amino acids. Trimming took 6 bases from V and 3 from J, leaving 18 bases between them. CDR3 sequence: CASSTARAGGYEQYF. For the CDR3, the DNA is TGTGCCAGCAGTACCGCCCGGGCCGGGGGCTACGAGCAGTACTTC.

The chain joins TRBV4-1 to TRBJ2-3; a weak D match, TRBD1 (6 bases). Germline assignment: CDR1 MGHRA and CDR2 YSYEKL. V lost 6 bases and J 3 bases, leaving 16 bases between the germline ends. The CDR3 is 15 amino acids. CDR3 amino acids: CASRAVTGFTDTQYF. For the CDR3, the DNA is TGCGCCAGCAGAGCCGTAACAGGGTTTACAGATACGCAGTATTTT.